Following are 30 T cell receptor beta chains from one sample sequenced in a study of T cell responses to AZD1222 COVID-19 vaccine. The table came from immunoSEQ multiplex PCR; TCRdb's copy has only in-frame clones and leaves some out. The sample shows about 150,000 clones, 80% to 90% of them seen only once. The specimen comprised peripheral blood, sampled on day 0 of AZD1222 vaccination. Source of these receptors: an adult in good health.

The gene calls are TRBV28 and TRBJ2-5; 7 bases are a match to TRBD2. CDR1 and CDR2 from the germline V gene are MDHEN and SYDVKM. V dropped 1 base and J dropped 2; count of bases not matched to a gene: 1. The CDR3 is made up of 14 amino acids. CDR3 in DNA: TGTGCCAGCAGTTTATACGGGGGGCAAGAGACCCAGTACTTC. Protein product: CASSLYGGQETQYF.

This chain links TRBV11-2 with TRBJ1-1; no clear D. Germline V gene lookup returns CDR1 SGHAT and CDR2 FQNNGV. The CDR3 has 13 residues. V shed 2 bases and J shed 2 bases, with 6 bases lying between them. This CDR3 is CASSLSGNTEAFF. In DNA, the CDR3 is TGTGCCAGCAGCTTATCAGGCAACACTGAAGCTTTCTTT. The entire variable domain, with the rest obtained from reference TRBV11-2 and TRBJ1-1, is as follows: EAGVAQSPRYKIIEKRQSVAFWCNPISGHATLYWYQQILGQGPKLLIQFQNNGVVDDSQLPKDRFSAERLKGVDSTLKIQPAKLEDSAVYLCASSLSGNTEAFFGQGTRLTVV.

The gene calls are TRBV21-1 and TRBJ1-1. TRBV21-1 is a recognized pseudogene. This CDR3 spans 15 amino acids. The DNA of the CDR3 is TGTGCCAGCAGCAAATCCCGGACCCCTAACACTGAAGCTTTCTTT. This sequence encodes CASSKSRTPNTEAFF.

The CDR3 DNA reads as TGTGCCAGCAGCGTCCCTCTCGGGGGGATTTTTTCTGCCCTGAACACTGAAGCTTTCTTT. The encoded protein is CASSVPLGGIFSALNTEAFF. This chain connects TRBV5-8 to TRBJ1-1; a possible D gene is TRBD1 (5 bases). In germline, CDR1 is SGHTS, CDR2 YDEGEE. The CDR3 covers 20 residues. V was pared by 4 bases and J by 0 bases, with 28 bases between.

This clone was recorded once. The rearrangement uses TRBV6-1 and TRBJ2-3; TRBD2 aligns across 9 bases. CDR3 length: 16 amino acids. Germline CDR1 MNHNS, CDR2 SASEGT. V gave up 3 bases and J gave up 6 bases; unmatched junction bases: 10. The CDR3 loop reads CASSEGSSGRIDTQYF. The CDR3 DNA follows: TGTGCCAGCAGTGAGGGAAGTAGCGGGAGAATCGATACGCAGTATTTT.

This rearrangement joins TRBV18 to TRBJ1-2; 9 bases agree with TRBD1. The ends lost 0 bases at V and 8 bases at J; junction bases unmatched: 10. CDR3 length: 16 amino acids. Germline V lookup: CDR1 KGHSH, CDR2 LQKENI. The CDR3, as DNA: TGTGCCAGCTCACCACCCGGACAGGGGCTAGCCGGGGGCTACACCTTC. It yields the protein CASSPPGQGLAGGYTF.

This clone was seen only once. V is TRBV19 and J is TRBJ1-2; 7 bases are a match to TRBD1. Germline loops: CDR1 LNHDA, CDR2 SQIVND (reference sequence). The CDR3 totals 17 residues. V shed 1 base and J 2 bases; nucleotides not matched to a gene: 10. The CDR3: CASSIARRGGANYGYTF. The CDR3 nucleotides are TGTGCCAGTAGTATAGCCCGGCGAGGGGGCGCAAACTATGGCTACACCTTC.

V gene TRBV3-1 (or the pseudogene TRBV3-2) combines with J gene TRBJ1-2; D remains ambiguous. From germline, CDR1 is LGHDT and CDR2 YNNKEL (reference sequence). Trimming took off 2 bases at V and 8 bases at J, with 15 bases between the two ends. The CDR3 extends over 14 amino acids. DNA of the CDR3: TGTGCCAGCAGCCAATACGGGGTACTAAGGGGCTACACCTTC. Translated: CASSQYGVLRGYTF.

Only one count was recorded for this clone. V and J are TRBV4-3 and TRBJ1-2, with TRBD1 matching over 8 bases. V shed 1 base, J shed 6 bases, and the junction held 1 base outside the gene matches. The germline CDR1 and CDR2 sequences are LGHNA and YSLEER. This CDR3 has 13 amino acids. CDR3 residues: CASSQATGDGYTF. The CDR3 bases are TGCGCCAGCAGCCAAGCGACAGGGGATGGCTACACCTTC.

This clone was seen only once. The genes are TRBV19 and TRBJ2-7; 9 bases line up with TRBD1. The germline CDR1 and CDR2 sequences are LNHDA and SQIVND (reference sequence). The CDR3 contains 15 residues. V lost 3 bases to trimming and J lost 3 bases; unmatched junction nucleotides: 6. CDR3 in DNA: TGTGCCAGTAGTATCTCCGGGACAGGGTTCTACGAGCAGTACTTC. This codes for CASSISGTGFYEQYF.

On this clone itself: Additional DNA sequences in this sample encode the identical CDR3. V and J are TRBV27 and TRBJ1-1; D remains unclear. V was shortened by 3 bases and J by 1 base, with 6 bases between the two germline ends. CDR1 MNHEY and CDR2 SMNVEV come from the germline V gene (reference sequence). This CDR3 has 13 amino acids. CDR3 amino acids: CASSFRGNTEAFF. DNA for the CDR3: TGTGCCAGCAGTTTCCGCGGGAACACTGAAGCTTTCTTT.

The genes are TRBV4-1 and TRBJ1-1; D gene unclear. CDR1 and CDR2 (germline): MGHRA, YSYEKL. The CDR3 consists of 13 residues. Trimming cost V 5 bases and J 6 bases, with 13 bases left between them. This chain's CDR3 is CASSGGRGAEAFF. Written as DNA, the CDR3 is TGCGCCAGCAGCGGCGGCCGAGGTGCTGAAGCTTTCTTT.

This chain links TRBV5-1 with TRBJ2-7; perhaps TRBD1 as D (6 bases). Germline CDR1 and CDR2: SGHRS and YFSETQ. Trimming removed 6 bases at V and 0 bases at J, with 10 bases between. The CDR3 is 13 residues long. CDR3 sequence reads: CASTGDNSYEQYF. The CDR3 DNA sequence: TGCGCCAGCACCGGGGACAACTCCTACGAGCAGTACTTC.

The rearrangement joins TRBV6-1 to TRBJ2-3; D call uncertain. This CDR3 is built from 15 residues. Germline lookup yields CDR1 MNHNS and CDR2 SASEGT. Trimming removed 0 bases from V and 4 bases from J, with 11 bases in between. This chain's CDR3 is CASSEAPSVADTQYF. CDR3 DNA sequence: TGTGCCAGCAGTGAAGCTCCCTCCGTCGCAGATACGCAGTATTTT.

The CDR3 DNA follows: TGTGCCAGCAGCCAGGACCTAAGCGCCCTAAATGAGCAGTTCTTC. It translates to CASSQDLSALNEQFF. The chain uses TRBV3-1 (or the pseudogene TRBV3-2) and TRBJ2-1; D not resolved. The CDR3 is 15 residues long. CDR1 and CDR2 from the germline V gene are LGHDT and YNNKEL (reference sequence). The ends were cut back, 3 bases at V and 7 bases at J, with 16 bases in the middle.

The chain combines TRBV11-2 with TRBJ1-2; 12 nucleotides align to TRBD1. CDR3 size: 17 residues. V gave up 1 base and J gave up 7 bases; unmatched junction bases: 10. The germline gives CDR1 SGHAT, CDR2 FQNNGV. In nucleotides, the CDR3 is TGTGCCAGCAGCTTAGTGGGACAGGGGGCGATTTACGCTGGCTACACCTTC. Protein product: CASSLVGQGAIYAGYTF.

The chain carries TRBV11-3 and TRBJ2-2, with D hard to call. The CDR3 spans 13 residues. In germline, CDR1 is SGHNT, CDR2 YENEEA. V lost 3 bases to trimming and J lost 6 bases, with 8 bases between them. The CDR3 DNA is TGTGCCAGCAGCTTCTCAAGCGCCGGGGAGCTGTTTTTT. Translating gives CASSFSSAGELFF.

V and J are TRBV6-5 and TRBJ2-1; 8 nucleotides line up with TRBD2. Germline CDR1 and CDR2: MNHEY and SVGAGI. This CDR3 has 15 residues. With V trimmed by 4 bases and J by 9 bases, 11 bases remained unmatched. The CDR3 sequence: CASSFGGDIAFEQFF. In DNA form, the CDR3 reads TGTGCCAGCAGTTTCGGGGGGGATATCGCATTTGAGCAGTTCTTC.

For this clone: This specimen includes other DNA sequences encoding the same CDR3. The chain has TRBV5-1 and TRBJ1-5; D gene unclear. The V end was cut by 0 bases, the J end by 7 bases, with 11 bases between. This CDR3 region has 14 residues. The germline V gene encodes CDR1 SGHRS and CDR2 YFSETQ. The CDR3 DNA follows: TGCGCCAGCAGCTTGGGCGGGGTTGGCCAGCCCCAGCATTTT. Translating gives CASSLGGVGQPQHF.

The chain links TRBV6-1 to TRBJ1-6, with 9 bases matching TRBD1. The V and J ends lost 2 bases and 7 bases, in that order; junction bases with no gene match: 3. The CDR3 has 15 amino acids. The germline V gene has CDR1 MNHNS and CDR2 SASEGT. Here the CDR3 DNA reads TGTGCCAGCAGTGAAAGGGACAGGGCGAATTCACCCCTCCACTTT. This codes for CASSERDRANSPLHF.

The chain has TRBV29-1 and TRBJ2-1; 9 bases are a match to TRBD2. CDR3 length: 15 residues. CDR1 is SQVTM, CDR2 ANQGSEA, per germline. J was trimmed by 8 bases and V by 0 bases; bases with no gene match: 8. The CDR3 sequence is CSVEEGLSGGDEQFF. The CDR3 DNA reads TGCAGCGTTGAAGAGGGGCTTAGCGGGGGCGATGAGCAGTTCTTC.

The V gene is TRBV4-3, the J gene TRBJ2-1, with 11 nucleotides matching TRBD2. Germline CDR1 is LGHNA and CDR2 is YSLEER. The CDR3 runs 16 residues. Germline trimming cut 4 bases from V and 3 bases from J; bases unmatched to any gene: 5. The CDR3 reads CASSRQLAGVYNEQFF. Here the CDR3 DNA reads TGCGCCAGCAGCCGACAACTAGCGGGGGTCTACAATGAGCAGTTCTTC.

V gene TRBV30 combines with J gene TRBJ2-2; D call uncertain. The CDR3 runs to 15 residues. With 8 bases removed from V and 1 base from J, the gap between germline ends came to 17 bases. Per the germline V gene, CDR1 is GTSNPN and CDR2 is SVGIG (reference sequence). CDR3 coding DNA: TGTGCCGTCTACCTCGACATACTGAACACCGGGGAGCTGTTTTTT. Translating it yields CAVYLDILNTGELFF.

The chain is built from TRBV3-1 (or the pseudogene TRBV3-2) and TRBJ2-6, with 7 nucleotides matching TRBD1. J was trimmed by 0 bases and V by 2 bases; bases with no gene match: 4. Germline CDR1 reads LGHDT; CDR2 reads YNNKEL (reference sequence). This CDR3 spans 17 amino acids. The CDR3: CASSQTRQGSGANVLTF. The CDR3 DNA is TGTGCCAGCAGCCAAACCCGACAGGGCTCTGGGGCCAACGTCCTGACTTTC.

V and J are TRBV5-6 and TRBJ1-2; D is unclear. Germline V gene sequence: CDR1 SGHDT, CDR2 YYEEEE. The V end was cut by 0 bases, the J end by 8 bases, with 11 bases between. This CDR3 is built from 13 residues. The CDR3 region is CASSLVSAVGYTF. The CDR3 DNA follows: TGTGCCAGCAGCTTGGTCAGCGCCGTAGGCTACACCTTC.

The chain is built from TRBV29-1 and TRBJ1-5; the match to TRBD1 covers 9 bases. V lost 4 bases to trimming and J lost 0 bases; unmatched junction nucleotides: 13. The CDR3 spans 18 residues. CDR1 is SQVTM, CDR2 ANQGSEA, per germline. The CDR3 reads CSVVWGQGMPYSNQPQHF. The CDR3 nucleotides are TGCAGCGTTGTGTGGGGACAGGGAATGCCCTATAGCAATCAGCCCCAGCATTTT.

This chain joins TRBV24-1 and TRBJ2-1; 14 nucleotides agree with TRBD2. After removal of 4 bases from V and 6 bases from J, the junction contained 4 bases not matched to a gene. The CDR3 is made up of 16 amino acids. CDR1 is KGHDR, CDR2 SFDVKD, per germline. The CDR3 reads CATSDPGLAGVNEQFF. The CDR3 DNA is TGTGCCACCAGTGACCCGGGACTAGCGGGAGTCAATGAGCAGTTCTTC.

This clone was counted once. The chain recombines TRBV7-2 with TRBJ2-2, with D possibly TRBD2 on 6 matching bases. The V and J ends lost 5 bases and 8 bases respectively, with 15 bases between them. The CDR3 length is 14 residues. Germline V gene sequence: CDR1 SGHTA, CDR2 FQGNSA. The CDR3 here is CASSPTAGVGELFF. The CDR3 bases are TGTGCCAGCAGCCCCACAGCGGGCGTGGGGGAGCTGTTTTTT.

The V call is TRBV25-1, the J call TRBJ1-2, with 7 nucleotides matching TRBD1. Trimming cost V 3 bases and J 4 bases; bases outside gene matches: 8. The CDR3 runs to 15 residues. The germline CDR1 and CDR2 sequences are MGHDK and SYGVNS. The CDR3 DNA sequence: TGTGCCAGCAGTGATTGGGGACAGAAAGCCTATGGCTACACCTTC. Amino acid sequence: CASSDWGQKAYGYTF.

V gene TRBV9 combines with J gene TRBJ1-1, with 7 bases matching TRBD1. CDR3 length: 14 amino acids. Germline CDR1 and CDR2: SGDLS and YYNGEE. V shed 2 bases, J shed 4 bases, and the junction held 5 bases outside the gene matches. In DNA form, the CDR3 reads TGTGCCAGCAGCGTTGAGGGGGCGGTCACTGAAGCTTTCTTT. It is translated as CASSVEGAVTEAFF.